Listed below are T cell receptor beta chains from one sample, sequenced in a study of cytomegalovirus exposure and HLA in healthy donors. TCRdb's table, derived via immunoSEQ multiplex PCR, lists solely in-frame clones and lacks some. The table lists under 150,000 clones, about four fifths of them singletons. Input material: PBMCs. The receptor source for this set is a woman aged 40 to 50 in good health and CMV-seropositive. Each CDR3 is given with its conserved first and last residue. The D gene is left open where the match is weak. Some rows have no size entry. The others give once, few or many, or a class for an expanded clone.

TRBV4-2,TRBD1,-,TRBJ2-1,TGTGCCAGCAGTCGCAATGAGGGGGCAAACTACAATGAGCAGTTCTTC,CASSRNEGANYNEQFF
TRBV7-2,-,-,TRBJ2-7,TGTGCCAGCAGCTTGCGGCAGGGCCAAGGCGAGCAGTACTTC,CASSLRQGQGEQYF
TRBV10-3,TRBD2,-,TRBJ2-1,TGTGCCATCAGTGATCCTGGGCGACTAGCGGGGCCCGGTCATGAGCAGTTCTTC,CAISDPGRLAGPGHEQFF
TRBV7-7,TRBD2,-,TRBJ2-5,TGTGCCAGCAGCCCACCGGGAGGGACCCAGTACTTC,CASSPPGGTQYF
TRBV9,-,-,TRBJ2-1,TGTGCCAGCACCTGGGGGACAAACTCCTACAATGAGCAGTTCTTC,CASTWGTNSYNEQFF
TRBV7-2,-,-,TRBJ1-5,TGTGCCAGCAGCTCCAGGTCGGGGAATCAGCCCCAGCATTTT,CASSSRSGNQPQHF
TRBV7-9,-,once,TRBJ2-1,TGTGCCAGCAGCTTATGGAGGTCGGGGGGCAGTGAGCAGTTCTTC,CASSLWRSGGSEQFF
TRBV5-1,-,-,TRBJ2-7,TGCGCCAGCAAGGAGGCGGGGAGCTCCTACGAGCAGTACTTC,CASKEAGSSYEQYF
TRBV27,TRBD2,-,TRBJ2-7,TGTGCCAGCAGTTTGATAGCGGGAGATCTCGAGCAGTACTTC,CASSLIAGDLEQYF
TRBV7-2,-,-,TRBJ2-5,TGTGCCAGCAGCTTAGGCGGGGTGGAGCGGCCATACTTC,CASSLGGVERPYF
TRBV30,-,-,TRBJ1-1,TGTGCCTGGAGTGTAGACAGCACGTACACTGAAGCTTTCTTT,CAWSVDSTYTEAFF
TRBV6-5,TRBD1,few,TRBJ1-2,TGTGCCAGCAGGAAAATGGAGGGGGCAGGCTATGGCTACACCTTC,CASRKMEGAGYGYTF
TRBV12-5,TRBD2,-,TRBJ2-2,TGTGCCCAACGTACCCCCTCCGCGGACGGGGGGGTTAACACCGGGGAGCTGTTTTTT,CAQRTPSADGGVNTGELFF
TRBV5-4,TRBD2,once,TRBJ2-1,TGTGCCAGCAGCTTAGCCGGGACTAGCGGGAGCTATGAGCAGTTCTTC,CASSLAGTSGSYEQFF
TRBV19,-,-,TRBJ1-5,TGTGCCAGTAGTATAGCCCCCAGGCAGCCCCAGCATTTT,CASSIAPRQPQHF
TRBV28,-,few,TRBJ1-1,TGTGCCAGCAGTTATTCCGGGACAGAAGCTTTCTTT,CASSYSGTEAFF
TRBV4-2,-,-,TRBJ1-2,TGTGCCAGCAGCCAAGAATCACAGGGTGACTATGGCTACACCTTC,CASSQESQGDYGYTF
TRBV15,TRBD2,-,TRBJ2-5,TGTGCCACCAGCGACCCCTGGGGGGGGACCCAGTACTTC,CATSDPWGGTQYF
TRBV12-1,-,-,TRBJ2-3,TGTGCCAGCAGCCTACGCTCTACAGGGCGCGATACGCAGTATTTT,CASSLRSTGRDTQYF
TRBV6-5,-,-,TRBJ2-1,TGTGCCAGCAGTTACTCGACGGTAGCGACTGAGCAGTTCTTC,CASSYSTVATEQFF
TRBV7-9,-,once,TRBJ1-1,TGTGCCAGCAGCTACGACAGCACTGAAGCTTTCTTT,CASSYDSTEAFF
TRBV19,-,-,TRBJ1-6,TGTGCCAGTAGTATTCCCCGGGGGAGTAATTCACCCCTCCACTTT,CASSIPRGSNSPLHF
TRBV7-2,-,-,TRBJ2-2,TGTGCCAGCTCGCCGGGACTTCTCAAGTTAGGGGAGCTGTTTTTT,CASSPGLLKLGELFF
TRBV5-3,-,-,TRBJ1-1,TGTGCCAGATCCGTCCCCTCCACCCCCGAAATACAGGTGGACACTGAAGCTTTCTTT,CARSVPSTPEIQVDTEAFF
TRBV7-2,TRBD2,-,TRBJ2-2,TGTGCCAGCAGCCTTCGGACTAGCGGGAGGTCTGGGGAGCTGTTTTTT,CASSLRTSGRSGELFF
TRBV7-2,-,-,TRBJ2-5,TGTGCCAGCAGCTTAGGGGGGGGCGGGAAGACCCAGTACTTC,CASSLGGGGKTQYF
TRBV7-8,TRBD1,-,TRBJ1-2,TGTGCCAGCAGCCCCTCGGACAGGGTAACGGATGGCTACACCTTC,CASSPSDRVTDGYTF
TRBV9,TRBD1,once,TRBJ1-1,TGTGCCAGCAGTTCGGACAGGGGGTTGAACACTGAAGCTTTCTTT,CASSSDRGLNTEAFF
TRBV6-5,-,-,TRBJ2-2,TGTGCCAGCTACCCCCGGGACACCGGGGAGCTGTTTTTT,CASYPRDTGELFF
TRBV9,TRBD2,-,TRBJ2-3,TGTGCCAGCACTAGCGGTTACACAGATACGCAGTATTTT,CASTSGYTDTQYF
TRBV7-2,TRBD2,-,TRBJ2-7,TGTGCCAGCAGCCAAACTAGCGGGGGTTCCTACGAGCAGTACTTC,CASSQTSGGSYEQYF
TRBV5-8,TRBD1,-,TRBJ2-5,TGTGCCAGCAGCTTATGGACAGGCGGAGAGACCCAGTACTTC,CASSLWTGGETQYF
TRBV6-5,-,-,TRBJ2-7,TGTGCCAGCAGTTACGGAGGGGGCGACGAGCAGTACTTC,CASSYGGGDEQYF
TRBV30,-,-,TRBJ2-7,TGTGCCTGGAGTCACTCGCTCGGTGTGAGCGAGCAGTACTTC,CAWSHSLGVSEQYF
TRBV9,TRBD1,-,TRBJ2-7,TGTGCCAGCAGCTCGACAGGGGTCACTCCCTACGAGCAGTACTTC,CASSSTGVTPYEQYF
TRBV5-6,-,once,TRBJ2-2,TGTGCCAGCAGCCTCGTCGCCGGGGAGCTGTTTTTT,CASSLVAGELFF
TRBV28,-,-,TRBJ2-3,TGTGCCAGCAGAGACTCAGGGCAGGGTTTAAATACGCAGTATTTT,CASRDSGQGLNTQYF
TRBV5-1,TRBD2,-,TRBJ2-1,TGCGCCAGCAGCTACCCGAATAGAAGCGGGGGTTTAAATGAGCAGTTCTTC,CASSYPNRSGGLNEQFF
TRBV7-9,-,-,TRBJ2-1,TGTGCCAGCAGCTTAATCGGGGGAGAGGTTGATGAGCAGTTCTTC,CASSLIGGEVDEQFF
TRBV13,-,-,TRBJ2-1,TGTGCCAGCGGGGGACAAACACTCAATGAGCAGTTCTTC,CASGGQTLNEQFF
TRBV6-6,TRBD2,-,TRBJ2-7,TGTGCCAGCATCGAAAAGGAGGGACTAGCGGATTACGAGCAGTACTTC,CASIEKEGLADYEQYF
TRBV18,-,once,TRBJ1-1,TGTGCCAGCTCACTAGCGCACGCCCTGGACACTGAAGCTTTCTTT,CASSLAHALDTEAFF
TRBV7-9,TRBD2,once,TRBJ2-1,TGTTCCAGCAGCTTAGCGGGACTGACCCAGTTCTTC,CSSSLAGLTQFF
TRBV7-9,TRBD1,-,TRBJ2-7,TGTGCCAGCAGCTCCGGGACAGGGTTCGTCGAGCAGTACTTC,CASSSGTGFVEQYF
TRBV2,-,-,TRBJ2-5,TGTGCCAGCAGTATACTAGTGGGGGAGACCCAGTACTTC,CASSILVGETQYF
TRBV2,TRBD2,-,TRBJ2-3,TGTGCCAGCAGGGGAACGACTAGCGGGGGGGCCACAGATACGCAGTATTTT,CASRGTTSGGATDTQYF
TRBV6-1,TRBD1,-,TRBJ1-1,TGTGCCAGCATCCTGGACAGGGTGGTCACTGAAGCTTTCTTT,CASILDRVVTEAFF
TRBV30,TRBD1,few,TRBJ1-1,TGTGCCTGGTCGACAGGGTCCACTGAAGCTTTCTTT,CAWSTGSTEAFF